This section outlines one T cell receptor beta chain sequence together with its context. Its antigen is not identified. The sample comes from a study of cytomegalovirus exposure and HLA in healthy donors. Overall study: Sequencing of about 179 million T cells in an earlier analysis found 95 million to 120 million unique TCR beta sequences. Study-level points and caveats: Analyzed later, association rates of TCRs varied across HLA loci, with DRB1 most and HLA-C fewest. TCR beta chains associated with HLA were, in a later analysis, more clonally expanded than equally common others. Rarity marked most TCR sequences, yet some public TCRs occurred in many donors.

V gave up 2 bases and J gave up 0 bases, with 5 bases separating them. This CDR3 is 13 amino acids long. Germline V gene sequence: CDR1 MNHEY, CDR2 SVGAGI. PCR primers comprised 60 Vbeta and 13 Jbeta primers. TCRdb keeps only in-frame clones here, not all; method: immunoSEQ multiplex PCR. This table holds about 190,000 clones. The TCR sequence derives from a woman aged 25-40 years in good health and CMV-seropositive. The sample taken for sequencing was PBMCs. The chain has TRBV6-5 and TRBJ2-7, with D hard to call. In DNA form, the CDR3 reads TGTGCCAGCAGTTACACGAGCTCCTACGAGCAGTACTTC. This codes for CASSYTSSYEQYF.